The subject of this entry is one T cell receptor beta chain. Its antigen target is currently unknown. Base qualities are not recorded, but no much larger clone differs from it by a single base. Ends trimmed: V by 7 bases, J by 1 base; bases unmatched to a gene: 8. In the germline V gene, CDR1 corresponds to SGHAT and CDR2 to FQNNGV. From the cysteine up to the phenylalanine, the CDR3 has a length of 15 residues. Only the CDR3 region is kept as DNA, spanning 45 bases read in frame from base 1. This sample stems from a study of early T cells in non-severe SARS-CoV-2 infection (dated by TCRdb to the early 2020s). Background for the entire study: Because TCR sequencing was done on bulk RNA from unsorted whole blood, the alpha and beta chains could not be paired.

The protocol used for the library was 5' RACE. This sample was sequenced with a NextSeq 500. The TCR library protocol attached unique molecular identifiers to individual cDNA molecules to correct for sequencing error and PCR bias. Both TCR alpha and beta chains were sequenced, and tight co-correlation was observed between alpha and beta sequence abundances in each sample. In the source study's methods: Decombinator V4 was used to annotate the V gene, J gene and CDR3 of the TCR sequences. TCRs were defined as expanded if a significant change between any two time points was detected under a Poisson model with p below 0.0001. Abundances of TCRs were expressed as counts per million after normalisation to the total number of TCRs sequenced in each sample. TRAV1-2 paired with TRAJ12, TRAJ20 or TRAJ33 defined MAIT TCRs, while TRAV10 paired with TRAJ18 defined iNKT TCRs. VDJdb, accessed 1 November 2021, was searched for CMV, EBV and SARS-CoV-2 annotated TCRs, excluding TCRs annotated for multiple antigens. TCRdb itself trimmed the public reads at Q25 with fastp, ran MiXCR and retained productive beta chains. Every distinct CDR3 protein forms one entry, paired with its most common genes and DNA. The V and J calls were not made by the authors but by TCRdb's processing. The sample includes 20,000 to 25,000 distinct CDR3 sequences, with roughly 4.5% observed a single time. Of the sample, about 15% falls within the top ten clones.

Study-level results and caveats: VDJdb matching was skewed toward anti-spike CD8 responses and likely underestimated virus-specific expansions, missing private and CD4 specificities.

The study was a case-control design nested within a healthcare worker cohort in London, UK, with weekly nasopharyngeal swab PCR tests and blood sampling. Between 23 and 31 March 2020, the week of the UK lockdown, healthcare workers were enrolled and then followed up weekly for as long as 16 weeks. This TCR was sampled from an adult who was a healthcare worker with PCR-confirmed SARS-CoV-2 infection or an uninfected control (not recorded which). The sequencing sample was made of whole blood. The chain links TRBV11-2 with TRBJ2-5; 8 junctional bases match TRBD2. The sequenced DNA: TGTGCCAGCACCCTCCGGGGGGGCCTCCAAGAGACCCAGTACTTC. The encoded protein is CASTLRGGLQETQYF.